Listed below are T cell receptor beta chains from one sample, sequenced in a study of blood T cell repertoires in COVID-19. Generated by immunoSEQ multiplex PCR, the TCRdb table keeps only in-frame clones and is missing some. The table records around 140,000 clones, over 80% of them present only once. The sample was peripheral blood. These receptors were collected from a man aged 50 or older with active COVID-19. Both conserved end residues are part of each CDR3. The D gene is left open where the match is weak. Clone size is not always given. Where it is, it says once, few, many or a class for expanded clones.

clone_size: .; d_call: TRBD1; cdr3_length: 14; j_call: TRBJ2-2; v_call: TRBV6-4; cdr3_nt: TGTGCCACCCGGACAGGAGGCGGAACCGGGGAGCTGTTTTTT; cdr3_aa: CATRTGGGTGELFF
clone_size: .; d_call: .; cdr3_length: 13; j_call: TRBJ1-1; v_call: TRBV7-2; cdr3_nt: TGTGCCAGCAGCTTATCCCCCGACACTGAAGCTTTCTTT; cdr3_aa: CASSLSPDTEAFF
clone_size: .; d_call: TRBD1; cdr3_length: 15; j_call: TRBJ2-6; v_call: TRBV7-2; cdr3_nt: TGTGCCAGCAGCACGACAGGGTCTGGGGCCAACGTCCTGACTTTC; cdr3_aa: CASSTTGSGANVLTF
clone_size: once; d_call: TRBD1; cdr3_length: 14; j_call: TRBJ1-2; v_call: TRBV9; cdr3_nt: TGTGCCAGCAGCCGGACAGGGGGCGGCTATGGCTACACCTTC; cdr3_aa: CASSRTGGGYGYTF
clone_size: once; d_call: TRBD1; cdr3_length: 13; j_call: TRBJ2-7; v_call: TRBV5-1; cdr3_nt: TGCGCCAGCAGCTTCAGGGGGCAAGACGAGCAGTACTTC; cdr3_aa: CASSFRGQDEQYF
clone_size: .; d_call: .; cdr3_length: 11; j_call: TRBJ1-2; v_call: TRBV19; cdr3_nt: TGTGCCAGTAGTATCAGGGATGGCTACACCTTC; cdr3_aa: CASSIRDGYTF
clone_size: .; d_call: TRBD1; cdr3_length: 16; j_call: TRBJ2-2; v_call: TRBV11-2; cdr3_nt: TGTGCCAGCAGCTCGACAGGGGGCAAGGTTACCGGGGAGCTGTTTTTT; cdr3_aa: CASSSTGGKVTGELFF
clone_size: .; d_call: TRBD1; cdr3_length: 17; j_call: TRBJ1-2; v_call: TRBV4-2; cdr3_nt: TGTGCCAGCAGCCAAGAGTTACGTCAGGGGGCGTCGTCTGGCTACACCTTC; cdr3_aa: CASSQELRQGASSGYTF
clone_size: .; d_call: TRBD2; cdr3_length: 15; j_call: TRBJ2-1; v_call: TRBV7-2; cdr3_nt: TGTGCCAGCAGCTTTAGCGGGGGAGGTGGCAATGAGCAGTTCTTC; cdr3_aa: CASSFSGGGGNEQFF
clone_size: .; d_call: .; cdr3_length: 14; j_call: TRBJ1-1; v_call: TRBV19; cdr3_nt: TGTGCCAGTAGACGGGACATCCTGAACACTGAAGCTTTCTTT; cdr3_aa: CASRRDILNTEAFF
clone_size: .; d_call: .; cdr3_length: 14; j_call: TRBJ1-2; v_call: TRBV4-1; cdr3_nt: TGCGCCAGCAGCCAAATTAGACTCAACTATGGCTACACCTTC; cdr3_aa: CASSQIRLNYGYTF
clone_size: .; d_call: .; cdr3_length: 14; j_call: TRBJ2-2; v_call: TRBV30; cdr3_nt: TGTGCCTGGAGCTACTCGGGGGGCTTCGGGGAGCTGTTTTTT; cdr3_aa: CAWSYSGGFGELFF
clone_size: .; d_call: TRBD1; cdr3_length: 14; j_call: TRBJ2-7; v_call: TRBV7-4; cdr3_nt: TGTGCCAGCAGCCCGGGACAGGGGGCGAAGGAGCAGTACTTC; cdr3_aa: CASSPGQGAKEQYF
clone_size: .; d_call: .; cdr3_length: 12; j_call: TRBJ2-7; v_call: TRBV29-1; cdr3_nt: TGCAGCGTTGTAGCTAGCAGCTACGAGCAGTACTTC; cdr3_aa: CSVVASSYEQYF
clone_size: .; d_call: TRBD2; cdr3_length: 16; j_call: TRBJ2-3; v_call: TRBV5-1; cdr3_nt: TGCGCCAGCAGCTTGGATGGCGGGGGGGCCGGAGATACGCAGTATTTT; cdr3_aa: CASSLDGGGAGDTQYF
clone_size: .; d_call: .; cdr3_length: 14; j_call: TRBJ1-6; v_call: TRBV7-8; cdr3_nt: TGTGCCAGCAGCTTAGACATATATAATTCACCCCTCCACTTT; cdr3_aa: CASSLDIYNSPLHF
clone_size: .; d_call: TRBD2; cdr3_length: 16; j_call: TRBJ2-3; v_call: TRBV7-9; cdr3_nt: TGTGCCTTCGGGACTAGCGGGGGGCCTTACACAGATACGCAGTATTTT; cdr3_aa: CAFGTSGGPYTDTQYF
clone_size: few; d_call: .; cdr3_length: 13; j_call: TRBJ1-5; v_call: TRBV10-1; cdr3_nt: TGCGCCAGCAGTGGGGGGCAGGTTATGGGCCAGCATTTT; cdr3_aa: CASSGGQVMGQHF
clone_size: .; d_call: .; cdr3_length: 14; j_call: TRBJ2-7; v_call: TRBV5-1; cdr3_nt: TGCGCCAGCAGCCTGGACGGTAGCCCATACGAGCAGTACTTC; cdr3_aa: CASSLDGSPYEQYF
clone_size: .; d_call: TRBD1; cdr3_length: 19; j_call: TRBJ1-4; v_call: TRBV6-4; cdr3_nt: TGTGCCAGCAGCACGTGGGGGGAACAGGGGGCATCGGGAGATGAAAAACTGTTTTTT; cdr3_aa: CASSTWGEQGASGDEKLFF
clone_size: .; d_call: TRBD1; cdr3_length: 18; j_call: TRBJ1-2; v_call: TRBV30; cdr3_nt: TGTGCCTGGGGCCAGGGGGCCCGACAGGAGACGTCCTCCTATGGCTACACCTTC; cdr3_aa: CAWGQGARQETSSYGYTF
clone_size: .; d_call: .; cdr3_length: 17; j_call: TRBJ1-5; v_call: TRBV4-2; cdr3_nt: TGTGCCAGCAGCCAAGATTTCGAGGGCCGGAGCAATCAGCCCCAGCATTTT; cdr3_aa: CASSQDFEGRSNQPQHF
clone_size: once; d_call: .; cdr3_length: 12; j_call: TRBJ1-2; v_call: TRBV18; cdr3_nt: TGTGCCAGCTCACCAGATAACCGGGGCTACACCTTC; cdr3_aa: CASSPDNRGYTF
clone_size: .; d_call: TRBD2; cdr3_length: 15; j_call: TRBJ2-3; v_call: TRBV6-5; cdr3_nt: TGTGCCAGCCAAAGGCGGGGGACGGGGACAGATACGCAGTATTTT; cdr3_aa: CASQRRGTGTDTQYF
clone_size: .; d_call: TRBD2; cdr3_length: 19; j_call: TRBJ2-1; v_call: TRBV15; cdr3_nt: TGTGCCACCAGCCGCCGACTAGCGGGGGGGCCAATTACCTACAATGAGCAGTTCTTC; cdr3_aa: CATSRRLAGGPITYNEQFF
clone_size: .; d_call: TRBD1; cdr3_length: 16; j_call: TRBJ1-4; v_call: TRBV6-5; cdr3_nt: TGTGCCAGCAGTTACGGGACAGGGGGGTTTGGTGAAAAACTGTTTTTT; cdr3_aa: CASSYGTGGFGEKLFF
clone_size: .; d_call: TRBD2; cdr3_length: 14; j_call: TRBJ2-2; v_call: TRBV7-9; cdr3_nt: TGTGCCAGCAGCCCCGGGACTAGCGCCCGGGAGCTGTTTTTT; cdr3_aa: CASSPGTSARELFF